Following are 30 T cell receptor beta chains from one sample sequenced in a study of cytomegalovirus exposure and HLA in healthy donors. 60 Vbeta and 13 Jbeta primers were used in PCR. Here immunoSEQ multiplex PCR was the method, and the copy in TCRdb shows in-frame clones only, minus some. The sample lists 150,000 to 200,000 clones; roughly four fifths were seen once. Source material: PBMCs. The receptors here all came from a man aged 45-65 years in good health and CMV-seronegative.

V is TRBV7-9 and J is TRBJ2-3, with 12 bases that match TRBD2. Germline CDR1 and CDR2: SEHNR and FQNEAQ (reference sequence). CDR3 length: 15 amino acids. Trimming removed 6 bases from V and 2 bases from J; junction bases left unmatched: 3. CDR3 region: CASRPSGGDTDTQYF. CDR3 nucleotides: TGTGCCAGCAGACCTAGCGGGGGGGACACAGATACGCAGTATTTT.

This chain links TRBV7-8 with TRBJ2-5; 11 nucleotides align to TRBD2. Germline loops: CDR1 SGHVS, CDR2 FQNEAQ. The CDR3 runs to 15 residues. J gave up 5 bases and V 3 bases, and 5 bases lay outside the gene matches. The CDR3: CASSFRLAGRETQYF. CDR3 bases: TGTGCCAGCAGCTTTCGACTAGCGGGGAGGGAGACCCAGTACTTC.

This chain joins TRBV6-1 and TRBJ2-3; 7 bases map to TRBD1. The germline V gene has CDR1 MNHNS and CDR2 SASEGT. The ends lost 6 bases at V and 7 bases at J; junction bases unmatched: 10. The length of the CDR3 is 14 residues. Here the CDR3 DNA reads TGTGCCAGCAGCGCCGCCCGACAGGGCCATACGCAGTATTTT. As protein: CASSAARQGHTQYF.

This chain uses TRBV20-1 with TRBJ2-7, with D possibly being TRBD2 (7 bases). The CDR3 loop spans 11 amino acids. Per germline, CDR1 DFQATT and CDR2 SNEGSKA (reference sequence). Deletions cut 6 bases from V and 6 bases from J, with 12 bases between. CDR3: CSAGGRVEQYF. The DNA for the CDR3 is TGCAGTGCGGGGGGGCGGGTCGAGCAGTACTTC.

V and J are TRBV4-2 and TRBJ1-3; no clear D gene. The V end lost 3 bases, the J end lost 2 bases, and 11 bases lay between the germline ends. This CDR3 region has 15 residues. Germline CDR1 reads LGHNA; CDR2 reads YNFKEQ. This chain's CDR3 is CASSQTRGTGNTIYF. CDR3 bases: TGTGCCAGCAGCCAGACGCGAGGGACTGGAAACACCATATATTTT.

The chain is built from TRBV6-5 and TRBJ2-5; D might be TRBD2 (6 bases). The germline V and J ends were trimmed by 6 bases and 5 bases, with 19 bases remaining between them. Looked up from germline, CDR1 is MNHEY and CDR2 is SVGAGI. The CDR3 has 15 amino acids. DNA for the CDR3: TGTGCCAGCAGGCGGGACGGCTATGCCAGGGAGACCCAGTACTTC. It encodes CASRRDGYARETQYF.

V is TRBV5-1 and J is TRBJ2-5; D perhaps matches TRBD1 (5 bases). The germline V and J ends were trimmed by 0 bases and 2 bases, with 14 bases remaining between them. The CDR3 runs 16 residues. Germline V lookup: CDR1 SGHRS, CDR2 YFSETQ. CDR3 amino acids: CASSLGGSRGQETQYF. The CDR3 bases are TGCGCCAGCAGCTTGGGAGGTAGTAGGGGTCAAGAGACCCAGTACTTC.

This clone was counted a single time. This chain links TRBV15 with TRBJ1-1; TRBD1 is a possible D gene (6 bases). Trimming removed 0 bases from V and 0 bases from J, with 11 bases in between. The CDR3 is 16 amino acids. CDR1 and CDR2 from the germline V gene are LNHNV and YYDKDF (reference sequence). The CDR3: CATSREGGAVNTEAFF. CDR3 DNA sequence: TGTGCCACCAGCAGAGAAGGGGGGGCAGTGAACACTGAAGCTTTCTTT.

V is TRBV20-1 and J is TRBJ1-1; D not certain. Germline CDR1 reads DFQATT; CDR2 reads SNEGSKA (reference sequence). The V end was cut by 5 bases, the J end by 1 base, with 5 bases between. This CDR3 has 11 residues. CDR3 loop: CSAFRNTEAFF. In DNA, the CDR3 is TGCAGTGCTTTCCGGAACACTGAAGCTTTCTTT.

The chain uses TRBV28 and TRBJ1-5; D gene uncertain. The CDR3 spans 16 residues. From germline, CDR1 is MDHEN and CDR2 SYDVKM. The V and J ends lost 5 bases and 2 bases respectively, with 16 bases between them. The CDR3 here is CASSPPRRTGNQPQHF. The CDR3 nucleotides read TGTGCCAGCAGTCCCCCGAGAAGAACGGGCAATCAGCCCCAGCATTTT.

About this clone: This sample also contains other DNA sequences that code for the same CDR3. The genes are TRBV18 and TRBJ2-7, with D possibly TRBD1 on 5 matching bases. CDR3 length: 13 residues. Germline V gene sequence: CDR1 KGHSH, CDR2 LQKENI. V was clipped by 3 bases and J by 2 bases, with 8 bases between them. CDR3 region: CASSPQGTYEQYF. The CDR3 DNA sequence: TGTGCCAGCTCACCTCAGGGAACCTACGAGCAGTACTTC.

The chain uses TRBV5-1 and TRBJ2-7, with D possibly TRBD1 on 6 matching bases. V dropped 5 bases and J dropped 6 bases, with 18 bases sitting between them. CDR3 length: 14 amino acids. Germline CDR1 is SGHRS and CDR2 is YFSETQ. CDR3 bases: TGCGCCAGCAGTGCCGGGACACCTGGGGGCGAGCAGTACTTC. It yields the protein CASSAGTPGGEQYF.

The CDR3 loop reads CASSEDINTGELFF. The CDR3 DNA reads TGTGCCAGCAGCGAAGACATCAACACCGGGGAGCTGTTTTTT. The V call is TRBV7-2, the J call TRBJ2-2; D gene ambiguous. Trimming left V 5 bases short and J 2 bases short, with 9 bases between. This CDR3 comprises 14 residues. The germline CDR1 and CDR2 sequences are SGHTA and FQGNSA.

The chain has TRBV5-8 and TRBJ1-2; perhaps TRBD1 as D (6 bases). The CDR3 is 15 residues long. Trimming left V 3 bases short and J 3 bases short, with 15 bases between. The germline V gene encodes CDR1 SGHTS and CDR2 YDEGEE. The CDR3 bases are TGTGCCAGCAGCTCTACAGGGAGAGGTGACTATGGCTACACCTTC. Amino acids: CASSSTGRGDYGYTF.

The rearrangement uses TRBV4-1 and TRBJ1-2, with 8 bases aligning to TRBD1. This CDR3 contains 17 residues. Per the germline V gene, CDR1 is MGHRA and CDR2 is YSYEKL. The ends lost 0 bases at V and 6 bases at J; junction bases unmatched: 12. The CDR3 spells CASSQDSGQGKLNGYTF. CDR3 bases: TGCGCCAGCAGCCAAGATAGCGGACAGGGAAAATTGAATGGCTACACCTTC.

This chain uses TRBV7-9 with TRBJ2-5, with 7 bases matching TRBD1. Trimming cost V 5 bases and J 1 base; bases outside gene matches: 4. The CDR3 runs 14 residues. CDR1 and CDR2 from the germline V gene are SEHNR and FQNEAQ (reference sequence). The CDR3 loop is CASSDRDSQETQYF. The CDR3 nucleotides are TGTGCCAGCAGCGACCGGGACAGCCAAGAGACCCAGTACTTC.

The chain employs TRBV6-4 and TRBJ2-3; possibly TRBD1 for D (5 bases). The CDR3 runs 17 residues. Germline V lookup: CDR1 MRHNA, CDR2 SNTAGT. The V end lost 4 bases, the J end lost 3 bases, and 20 bases lay between the germline ends. CDR3 coding DNA: TGTGCCAGCAGTGCCCTCGCCCGGTCCCCAGGGACAGATACGCAGTATTTT. It encodes CASSALARSPGTDTQYF.

CDR3 DNA sequence: TGTGCCAGCAGCTTAGCCGGGAGTGGAGATACGCAGTATTTT. Translating it yields CASSLAGSGDTQYF. The chain links TRBV11-2 to TRBJ2-3; D might be TRBD2 (6 bases). The ends were cut back, 1 base at V and 5 bases at J, with 10 bases in the middle. CDR1 and CDR2 from the germline V gene are SGHAT and FQNNGV. This CDR3 has 14 amino acids. The full variable domain, completed using reference TRBV11-2 and TRBJ2-3, is EAGVAQSPRYKIIEKRQSVAFWCNPISGHATLYWYQQILGQGPKLLIQFQNNGVVDDSQLPKDRFSAERLKGVDSTLKIQPAKLEDSAVYLCASSLAGSGDTQYFGPGTRLTVL.

This chain joins TRBV4-1 and TRBJ2-4; 9 positions match TRBD1. The germline V gene has CDR1 MGHRA and CDR2 YSYEKL. The CDR3 spans 15 residues. Trimming took 3 bases from V and 0 from J; bases not matched to a gene: 0. DNA for the CDR3: TGCGCCAGCAGCCAGACAGGGGGAGCCAAAAACATTCAGTACTTC. It is translated as CASSQTGGAKNIQYF.

The chain couples TRBV19 to TRBJ1-3; D gene ambiguous. The germline CDR1 and CDR2 sequences are LNHDA and SQIVND (reference sequence). This CDR3 is 15 amino acids long. The ends were cut back, 3 bases at V and 4 bases at J, with 13 bases in the middle. The CDR3 loop is CASSIVGSYGNTIYF. DNA for the CDR3: TGTGCCAGTAGTATTGTCGGGTCATACGGAAACACCATATATTTT.

V and J are TRBV7-9 and TRBJ2-7; D is perhaps TRBD2 (6 bases). Germline CDR1 SEHNR, CDR2 FQNEAQ (reference sequence). The V and J ends lost 2 bases and 12 bases respectively, with 11 bases between them. The CDR3 runs 11 residues. The CDR3 nucleotides read TGTGCCAGCAGCTTAAGGGGAGGTTCGTACTTC. Encoded protein: CASSLRGGSYF.

The chain employs TRBV28 and TRBJ1-1, with 7 positions matching TRBD1. From germline, CDR1 is MDHEN and CDR2 SYDVKM. V shed 4 bases and J 4 bases; nucleotides not matched to a gene: 18. The CDR3 loop spans 18 amino acids. The CDR3 bases are TGTGCCAGCAGTTCAAAACTACAGGGGATCTGGATGGGCACTGAAGCTTTCTTT. As protein: CASSSKLQGIWMGTEAFF.

This clone was counted once. The chain recombines TRBV27 with TRBJ2-1; tentatively, D is TRBD2 (6 bases). The ends were cut back, 7 bases at V and 4 bases at J, with 17 bases in the middle. The germline gives CDR1 MNHEY, CDR2 SMNVEV (reference sequence). The CDR3 loop spans 15 amino acids. The CDR3 sequence: CASTNRRAGYNEQFF. In nucleotides, the CDR3 is TGTGCCAGCACCAACCGCAGGGCGGGGTACAATGAGCAGTTCTTC.

This chain links TRBV18 with TRBJ2-7; no clear D. V lost 5 bases and J lost 0, with 8 bases in between. Germline lookup yields CDR1 KGHSH and CDR2 LQKENI. The CDR3 sequence is 13 residues long. The DNA of the CDR3 is TGTGCCAGCTCAGATCCCAGCTCCTACGAGCAGTACTTC. It specifies CASSDPSSYEQYF.

V usage is TRBV19 and J usage is TRBJ2-7; 7 bases line up with TRBD2. Trimming cost V 4 bases and J 1 base; bases outside gene matches: 4. The CDR3 has 14 amino acids. Germline V gene data show CDR1 as LNHDA and CDR2 as SQIVND (reference sequence). The CDR3 here is CASSREGLSYEQYF. In DNA, the CDR3 is TGTGCCAGTAGTAGGGAGGGCCTTTCCTACGAGCAGTACTTC.

The rearrangement links TRBV14 to TRBJ1-6, with TRBD1 as a possible D gene (5 bases). The CDR3 is made up of 14 amino acids. V gave up 2 bases and J gave up 3 bases, with 5 bases separating them. Germline lookup yields CDR1 SGHDN and CDR2 FVKESK. Here the CDR3 reads CASSQQGYNSPLHF. The CDR3 DNA reads TGTGCCAGCAGCCAACAGGGCTATAATTCACCCCTCCACTTT.

Only a few counts were recorded for this clone. The V gene is TRBV18, the J gene TRBJ2-7, with D perhaps TRBD2 (6 bases). The CDR3 is 12 residues long. Germline V gene sequence: CDR1 KGHSH, CDR2 LQKENI. V was shortened by 2 bases and J by 11 bases, with 13 bases between the two germline ends. The DNA for the CDR3 is TGTGCCAGCTCACCAAAGGCGGGCGGGGAGTACTTC. Protein: CASSPKAGGEYF.

The chain is built from TRBV5-4 and TRBJ2-7; 14 nucleotides agree with TRBD2. This CDR3 region has 15 residues. V dropped 3 bases and J dropped 7; count of bases not matched to a gene: 6. Germline V lookup: CDR1 SGHNT, CDR2 YYREEE (reference sequence). CDR3 protein: CASSWTSGGSSEQYF. DNA for the CDR3: TGTGCCAGCAGCTGGACTAGCGGGGGGTCATCGGAGCAGTACTTC.

This clone was observed a single time. The V gene is TRBV9, the J gene TRBJ2-2; TRBD1 is a possible D gene (5 bases). The CDR3 loop spans 15 amino acids. CDR1 SGDLS and CDR2 YYNGEE come from the germline V gene. Trimming pared 0 bases from V and 1 base from J, leaving 7 bases between. The CDR3 region is CASSVVGQNTGELFF. Here the CDR3 DNA reads TGTGCCAGCAGCGTAGTAGGACAGAACACCGGGGAGCTGTTTTTT. Full variable domain (outside the CDR3, taken from reference TRBV9 and TRBJ2-2): DSGVTQTPKHLITATGQRVTLRCSPRSGDLSVYWYQQSLDQGLQFLIQYYNGEERAKGNILERFSAQQFPDLHSELNLSSLELGDSALYFCASSVVGQNTGELFFGEGSRLTVL.

The rearrangement links TRBV5-4 to TRBJ1-1; 7 bases match TRBD1. CDR1 is SGHNT, CDR2 YYREEE, per germline (reference sequence). This CDR3 has 15 amino acids. The V gene end was trimmed by 4 bases and the J gene end by 0 bases; junction bases not matched to a gene: 6. The CDR3 bases are TGTGCCAGCAGCCTGGGACAGAAAATGAACACTGAAGCTTTCTTT. It translates to CASSLGQKMNTEAFF. Using reference TRBV5-4 and TRBJ1-1 for the parts outside the CDR3, the full variable domain is ETGVTQSPTHLIKTRGQQVTLRCSSQSGHNTVSWYQQALGQGPQFIFQYYREEENGRGNFPPRFSGLQFPNYSSELNVNALELDDSALYLCASSLGQKMNTEAFFGQGTRLTVV.